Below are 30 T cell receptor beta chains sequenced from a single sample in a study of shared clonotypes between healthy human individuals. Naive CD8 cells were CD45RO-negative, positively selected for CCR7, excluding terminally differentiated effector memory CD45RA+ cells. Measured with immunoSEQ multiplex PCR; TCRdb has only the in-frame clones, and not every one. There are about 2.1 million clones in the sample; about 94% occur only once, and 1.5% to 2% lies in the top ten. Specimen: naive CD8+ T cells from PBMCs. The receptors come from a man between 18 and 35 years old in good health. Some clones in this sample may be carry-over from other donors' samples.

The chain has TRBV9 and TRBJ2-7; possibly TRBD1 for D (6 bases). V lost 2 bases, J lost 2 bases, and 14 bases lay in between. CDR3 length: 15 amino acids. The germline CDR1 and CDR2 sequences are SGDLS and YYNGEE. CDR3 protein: CASSVGAGTPYEQYF. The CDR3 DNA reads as TGTGCCAGCAGCGTCGGGGCAGGGACACCCTACGAGCAGTACTTC.

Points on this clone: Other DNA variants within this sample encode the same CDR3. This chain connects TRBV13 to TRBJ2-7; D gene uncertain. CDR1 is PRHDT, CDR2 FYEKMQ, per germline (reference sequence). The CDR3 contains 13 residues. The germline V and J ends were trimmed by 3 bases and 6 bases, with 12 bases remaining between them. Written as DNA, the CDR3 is TGTGCCAGCAGCTTCCCCGGATTACTCGAGCAGTACTTC. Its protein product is CASSFPGLLEQYF.

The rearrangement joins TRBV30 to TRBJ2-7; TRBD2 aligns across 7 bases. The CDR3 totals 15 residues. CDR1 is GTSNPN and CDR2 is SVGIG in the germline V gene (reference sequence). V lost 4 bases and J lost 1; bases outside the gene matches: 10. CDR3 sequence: CAWTEGGVKSYEQYF. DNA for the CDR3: TGTGCCTGGACCGAGGGAGGGGTAAAGTCCTACGAGCAGTACTTC.

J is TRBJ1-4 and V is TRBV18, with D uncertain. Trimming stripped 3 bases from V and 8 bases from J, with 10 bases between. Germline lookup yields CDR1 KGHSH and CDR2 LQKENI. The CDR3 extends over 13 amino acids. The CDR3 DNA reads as TGTGCCAGCTCACCCGCCAGGAACGAAAAACTGTTTTTT. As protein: CASSPARNEKLFF.

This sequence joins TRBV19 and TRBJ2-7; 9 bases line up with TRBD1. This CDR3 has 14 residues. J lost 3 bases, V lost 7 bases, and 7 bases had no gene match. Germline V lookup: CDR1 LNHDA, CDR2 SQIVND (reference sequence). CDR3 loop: CASMPGQGHYEQYF. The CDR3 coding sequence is TGTGCCAGTATGCCGGGACAGGGACACTACGAGCAGTACTTC.

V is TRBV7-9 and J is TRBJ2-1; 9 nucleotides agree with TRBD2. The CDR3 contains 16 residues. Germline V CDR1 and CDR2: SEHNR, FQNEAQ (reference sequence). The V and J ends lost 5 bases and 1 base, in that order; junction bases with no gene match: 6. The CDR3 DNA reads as TGTGCCAGCAGCATGCCTAGCGGGAAGTCCTACAATGAGCAGTTCTTC. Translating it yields CASSMPSGKSYNEQFF.

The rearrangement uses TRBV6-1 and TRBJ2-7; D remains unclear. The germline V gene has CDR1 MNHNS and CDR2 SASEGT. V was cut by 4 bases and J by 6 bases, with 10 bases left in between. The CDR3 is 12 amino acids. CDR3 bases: TGTGCCAGCAGTGGGGTCCCAGGCGAGCAGTACTTC. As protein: CASSGVPGEQYF.

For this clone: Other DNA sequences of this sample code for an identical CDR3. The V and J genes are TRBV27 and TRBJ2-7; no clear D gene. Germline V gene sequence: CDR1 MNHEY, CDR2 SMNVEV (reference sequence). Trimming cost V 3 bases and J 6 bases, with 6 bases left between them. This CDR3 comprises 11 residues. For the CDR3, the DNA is TGTGCCAGCAGTTTGGGCGGCGAGCAGTACTTC. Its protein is CASSLGGEQYF.

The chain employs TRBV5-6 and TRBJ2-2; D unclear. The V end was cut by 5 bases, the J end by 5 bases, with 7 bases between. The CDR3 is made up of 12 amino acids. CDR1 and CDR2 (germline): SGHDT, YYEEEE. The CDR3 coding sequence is TGTGCCAGCAGGGACCCTACCGGGGAGCTGTTTTTT. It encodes CASRDPTGELFF. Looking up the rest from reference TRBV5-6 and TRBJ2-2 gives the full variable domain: DAGVTQSPTHLIKTRGQQVTLRCSPKSGHDTVSWYQQALGQGPQFIFQYYEEEERQRGNFPDRFSGHQFPNYSSELNVNALLLGDSALYLCASRDPTGELFFGEGSRLTVL.

The CDR3 nucleotides read TGTGCCAGCAGCGTCTACCCGGGACACCAGAACGAGCAGTACTTC. Protein sequence: CASSVYPGHQNEQYF. The chain is built from TRBV9 and TRBJ2-7, with D possibly TRBD1 on 6 matching bases. V lost 2 bases and J lost 5, with 17 bases in between. This CDR3 contains 15 residues. Germline CDR1 SGDLS, CDR2 YYNGEE.

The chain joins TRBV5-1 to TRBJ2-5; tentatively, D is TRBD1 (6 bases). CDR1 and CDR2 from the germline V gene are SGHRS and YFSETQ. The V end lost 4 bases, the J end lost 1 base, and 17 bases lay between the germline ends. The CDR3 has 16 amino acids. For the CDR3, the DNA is TGCGCCAGCAGCCGGGGACACCCGGTAACCCAAGAGACCCAGTACTTC. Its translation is CASSRGHPVTQETQYF. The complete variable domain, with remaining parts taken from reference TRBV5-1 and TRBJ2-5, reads KAGVTQTPRYLIKTRGQQVTLSCSPISGHRSVSWYQQTPGQGLQFLFEYFSETQRNKGNFPGRFSGRQFSNSRSEMNVSTLELGDSALYLCASSRGHPVTQETQYFGPGTRLLVL.

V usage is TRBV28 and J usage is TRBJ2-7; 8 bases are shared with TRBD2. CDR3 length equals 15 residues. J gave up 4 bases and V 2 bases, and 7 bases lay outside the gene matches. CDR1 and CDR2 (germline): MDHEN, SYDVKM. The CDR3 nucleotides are TGTGCCAGCAGTTTAATACTAGCGGCCGAGTACGAGCAGTACTTC. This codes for CASSLILAAEYEQYF.

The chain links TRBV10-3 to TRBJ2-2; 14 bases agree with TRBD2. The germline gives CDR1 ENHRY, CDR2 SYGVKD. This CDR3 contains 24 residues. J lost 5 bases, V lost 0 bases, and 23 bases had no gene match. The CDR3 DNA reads TGTGCCATCAGTGAGTCGAGAGGGGGACTAGCGGGAGCGAAGGTCGCGGTAGATACCGGGGAGCTGTTTTTT. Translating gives CAISESRGGLAGAKVAVDTGELFF.

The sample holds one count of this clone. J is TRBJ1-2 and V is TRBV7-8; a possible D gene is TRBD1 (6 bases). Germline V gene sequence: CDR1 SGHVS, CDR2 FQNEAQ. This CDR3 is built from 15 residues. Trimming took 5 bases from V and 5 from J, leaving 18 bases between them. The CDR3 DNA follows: TGTGCCAGCAGCCCTCGGGACACGGGCCCTTATGGCTACACCTTC. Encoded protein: CASSPRDTGPYGYTF. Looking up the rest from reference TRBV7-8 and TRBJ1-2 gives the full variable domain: GAGVSQSPRYKVAKRGQDVALRCDPISGHVSLFWYQQALGQGPEFLTYFQNEAQLDKSGLPSDRFFAERPEGSVSTLKIQRTQQEDSAVYLCASSPRDTGPYGYTFGSGTRLTVV.

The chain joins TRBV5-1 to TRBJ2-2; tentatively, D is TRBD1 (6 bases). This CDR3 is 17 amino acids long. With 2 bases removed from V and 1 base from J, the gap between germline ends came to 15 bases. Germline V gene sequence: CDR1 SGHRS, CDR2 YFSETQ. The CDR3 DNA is TGCGCCAGCAGCTTAATACTCAGGGGTGAGAACACCGGGGAGCTGTTTTTT. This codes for CASSLILRGENTGELFF.

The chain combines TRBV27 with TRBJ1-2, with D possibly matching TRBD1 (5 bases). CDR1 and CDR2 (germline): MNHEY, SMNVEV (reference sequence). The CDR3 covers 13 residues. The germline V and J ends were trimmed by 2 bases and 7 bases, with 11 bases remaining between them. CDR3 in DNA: TGTGCCAGCAGTTTAGGAGTTGGGGGTGGCTACACCTTC. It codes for CASSLGVGGGYTF.

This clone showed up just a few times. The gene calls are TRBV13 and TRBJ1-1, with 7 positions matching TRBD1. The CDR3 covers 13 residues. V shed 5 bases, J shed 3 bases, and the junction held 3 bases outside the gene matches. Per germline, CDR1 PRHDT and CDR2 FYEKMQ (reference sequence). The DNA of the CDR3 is TGTGCCAGCAGCACCACAGGGGACACTGAAGCTTTCTTT. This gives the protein CASSTTGDTEAFF.

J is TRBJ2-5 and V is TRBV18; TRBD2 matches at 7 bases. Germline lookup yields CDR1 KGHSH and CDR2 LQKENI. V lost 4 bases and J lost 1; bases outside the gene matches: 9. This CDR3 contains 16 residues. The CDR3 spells CASSLGSGNSQETQYF. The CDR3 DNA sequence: TGTGCCAGCTCACTTGGAAGCGGGAACTCCCAAGAGACCCAGTACTTC.

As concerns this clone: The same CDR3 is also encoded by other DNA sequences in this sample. For the CDR3, the DNA is TGTGCCAGCAGTTGGGACTCTGGAAACACCATATATTTT. Protein product: CASSWDSGNTIYF. This rearrangement joins TRBV27 to TRBJ1-3; unclear D gene. Germline CDR1 reads MNHEY; CDR2 reads SMNVEV (reference sequence). The ends were cut back, 4 bases at V and 0 bases at J, with 4 bases in the middle. This CDR3 has 13 residues.

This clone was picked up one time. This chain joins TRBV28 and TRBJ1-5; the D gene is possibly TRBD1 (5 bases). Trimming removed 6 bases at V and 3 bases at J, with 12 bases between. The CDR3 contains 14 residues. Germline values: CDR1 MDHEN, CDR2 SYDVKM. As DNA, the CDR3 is TGTGCCAGCAGCGACCACAGGAACAATCAGCCCCAGCATTTT. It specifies CASSDHRNNQPQHF.

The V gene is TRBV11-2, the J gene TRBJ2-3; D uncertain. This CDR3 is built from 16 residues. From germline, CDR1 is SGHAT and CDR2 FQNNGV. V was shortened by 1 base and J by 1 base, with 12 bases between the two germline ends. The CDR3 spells CASSLVATWGTDTQYF. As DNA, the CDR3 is TGTGCCAGCAGCTTAGTGGCGACATGGGGCACAGATACGCAGTATTTT.

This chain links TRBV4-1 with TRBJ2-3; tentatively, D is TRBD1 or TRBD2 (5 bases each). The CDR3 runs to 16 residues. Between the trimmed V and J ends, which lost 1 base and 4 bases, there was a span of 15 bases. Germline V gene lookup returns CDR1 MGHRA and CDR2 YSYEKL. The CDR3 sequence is CASSQVEGIRADTQYF. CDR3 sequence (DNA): TGCGCCAGCAGCCAAGTAGAGGGGATCAGGGCAGATACGCAGTATTTT.

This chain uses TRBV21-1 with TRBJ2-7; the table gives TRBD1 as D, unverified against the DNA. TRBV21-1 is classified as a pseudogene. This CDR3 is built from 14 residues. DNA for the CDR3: TGTGCCAGCGGTGACAGGGGGAGTTCCTACGAGCAGTACTTC. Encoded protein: CASGDRGSSYEQYF.

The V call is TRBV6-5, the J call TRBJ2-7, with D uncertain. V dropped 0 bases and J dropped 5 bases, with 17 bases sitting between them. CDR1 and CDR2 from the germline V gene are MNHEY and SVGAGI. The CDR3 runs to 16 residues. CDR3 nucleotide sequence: TGTGCCAGCAGTTACTCCCATTCGAGTACTACTAACGAGCAGTACTTC. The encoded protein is CASSYSHSSTTNEQYF.

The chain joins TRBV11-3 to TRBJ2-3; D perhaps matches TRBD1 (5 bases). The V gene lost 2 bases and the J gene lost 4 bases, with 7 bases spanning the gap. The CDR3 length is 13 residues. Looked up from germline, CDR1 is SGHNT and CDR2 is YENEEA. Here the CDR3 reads CASSLTGADTQYF. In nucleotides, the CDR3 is TGTGCCAGCAGCTTAACAGGAGCAGATACGCAGTATTTT.

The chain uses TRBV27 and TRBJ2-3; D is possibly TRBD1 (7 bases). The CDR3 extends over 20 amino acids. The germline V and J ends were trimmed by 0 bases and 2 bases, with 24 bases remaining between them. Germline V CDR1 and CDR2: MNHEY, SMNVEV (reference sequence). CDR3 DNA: TGTGCCAGCAGTTTATCAGGGTGGGAGGATGGACAGGAGCACACAGATACGCAGTATTTT. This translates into CASSLSGWEDGQEHTDTQYF.

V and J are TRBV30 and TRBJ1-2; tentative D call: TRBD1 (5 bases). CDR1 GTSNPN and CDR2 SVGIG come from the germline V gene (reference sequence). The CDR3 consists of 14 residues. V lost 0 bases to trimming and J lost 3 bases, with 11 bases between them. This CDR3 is CAWSVHGADYGYTF. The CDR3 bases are TGTGCCTGGAGTGTACATGGGGCGGACTATGGCTACACCTTC.

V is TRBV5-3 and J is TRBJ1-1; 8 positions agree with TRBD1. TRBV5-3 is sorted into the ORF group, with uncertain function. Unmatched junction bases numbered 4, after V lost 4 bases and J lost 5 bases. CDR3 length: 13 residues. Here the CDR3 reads CARSTGTGTEAFF. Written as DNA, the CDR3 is TGTGCCAGAAGCACCGGGACAGGAACTGAAGCTTTCTTT.

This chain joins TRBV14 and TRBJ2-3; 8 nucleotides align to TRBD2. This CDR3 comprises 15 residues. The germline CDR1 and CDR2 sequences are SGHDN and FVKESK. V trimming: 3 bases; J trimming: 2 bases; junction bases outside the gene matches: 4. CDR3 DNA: TGTGCCAGCAGCCACCCGGGACTAGACACAGATACGCAGTATTTT. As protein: CASSHPGLDTDTQYF. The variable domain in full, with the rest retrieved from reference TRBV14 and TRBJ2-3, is EAGVTQFPSHSVIEKGQTVTLRCDPISGHDNLYWYRRVMGKEIKFLLHFVKESKQDESGMPNNRFLAERTGGTYSTLKVQPAELEDSGVYFCASSHPGLDTDTQYFGPGTRLTVL.

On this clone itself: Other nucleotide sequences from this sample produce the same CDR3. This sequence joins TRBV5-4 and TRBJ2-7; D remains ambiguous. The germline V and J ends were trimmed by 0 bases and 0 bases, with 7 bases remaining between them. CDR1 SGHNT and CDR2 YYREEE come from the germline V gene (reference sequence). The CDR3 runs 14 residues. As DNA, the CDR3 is TGTGCCAGCAGCTTGGGGACCGCCTCCTACGAGCAGTACTTC. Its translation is CASSLGTASYEQYF. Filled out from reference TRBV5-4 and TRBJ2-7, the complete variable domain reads ETGVTQSPTHLIKTRGQQVTLRCSSQSGHNTVSWYQQALGQGPQFIFQYYREEENGRGNFPPRFSGLQFPNYSSELNVNALELDDSALYLCASSLGTASYEQYFGPGTRLTVT.